The 2 T cell receptor beta chains reported below all come from one sample, sequenced in a study of regulatory T cells in long-lasting Graves disease. This sample's time point: newly diagnosed GD, antithyroid drugs for less than 3 months. Preparation of the TCR library used RNA extracted from PBMCs. According to the study, TCR beta libraries were built with iRepertoire HTBI primers and CDR3-region Arm-PCR. TCRdb re-analysed the multiplex PCR reads in MiXCR, keeping a single row per CDR3 protein. The sample lists over 400,000 distinct CDR3 sequences; about 15% were seen once. These data were also reused for a study on T cells in Graves' hyperthyroidism and ophthalmopathy.

The sample here was peripheral blood mononuclear cells (PBMCs), taken at new diagnosis, from a patient treated with antithyroid drugs. These receptor sequences come from a woman between 45 and 60 years old with Graves disease.

This clonotype has a count of ten or more. This chain links TRBV7-9 with TRBJ2-1; D might be TRBD2 (5 bases). Trimming took off 6 bases at V and 6 bases at J, with 15 bases between the two ends. The CDR3 runs 14 residues. Germline-derived CDR1 and CDR2 are SEHNR and FQNEAQ (reference sequence). The CDR3 bases are TGTGCCAGCAGACCAACTAGATCCGCCAATGAGCAGTTCTTC. Translation gives CASRPTRSANEQFF.

J is TRBJ2-7 and V is TRBV13; TRBD2 aligns across 8 bases. Germline lookup yields CDR1 PRHDT and CDR2 FYEKMQ (reference sequence). There are 15 residues in the CDR3. V gave up 4 bases and J gave up 1 base; unmatched junction bases: 6. The CDR3 spells CASSSGGGISYEQYF. CDR3 sequence (DNA): TGTGCCAGCAGCTCGGGAGGGGGGATTTCCTACGAGCAGTACTTC. Full variable domain (rest looked up from reference TRBV13 and TRBJ2-7): AAGVIQSPRHLIKEKRETATLKCYPIPRHDTVYWYQQGPGQDPQFLISFYEKMQSDKGSIPDRFSAQQFSDYHSELNMSSLELGDSALYFCASSSGGGISYEQYFGPGTRLTVT.